The 14 T cell receptor beta chains below all came from one sample that was sequenced in a study of CD8+CD57+ T cells in acquired aplastic anemia (dated by TCRdb to the late 2010s). Patients chosen for sequencing had shown expansion of CD8+CD57+ cells by flow cytometry. Instrument on record: Illumina HiSeq 2000. Genomic DNA served as template for TCR beta VDJ combination and CDR3 sequence profiling. TCRdb reworked the public reads: Q25 trimming with fastp, MiXCR clone assembly, productive beta chains retained. Identical CDR3 protein sequences are pooled into one entry, listed with their most common genes and DNA. The sample profile shows 150,000 to 200,000 distinct CDR3 sequences; less than 50% of them were found once. The ten top clones hold about 1.7% of the sample. The sequencing input was sorted CD4+, CD8+, or CD8+CD57+ T cells (not recorded which) from PBMCs. These receptors all stem from a human donor with aplastic anemia.

This clonotype has just a few counts. This chain connects TRBV10-3 to TRBJ1-6; possibly TRBD1 for D (5 bases). The CDR3 runs to 14 residues. From germline, CDR1 is ENHRY and CDR2 SYGVKD. Trimming took 9 bases from V and 6 from J, leaving 15 bases between them. The CDR3 is CAMRGDSINSPLHF. The DNA for the CDR3 is TGTGCCATGAGGGGCGACAGTATTAATTCACCCCTCCACTTT.

This clonotype has more than one count but fewer than ten. The V gene is TRBV7-9, the J gene TRBJ2-5; TRBD1 aligns across 10 bases. The CDR3 is made up of 15 amino acids. Germline CDR1 reads SEHNR; CDR2 reads FQNEAQ (reference sequence). V lost 5 bases, J lost 3 bases, and 6 bases stayed unmatched. CDR3 nucleotide sequence: TGTGCCAGCAGCCCCCAAGGGACAGGGGAAGAGACCCAGTACTTC. It codes for CASSPQGTGEETQYF.

This clonotype was seen a handful of times. A much larger clone is a single base away; this may be a read error. The V and J genes are TRBV7-2 and TRBJ2-3; weak D call: TRBD1 (5 bases). This CDR3 spans 17 amino acids. Germline V gene data show CDR1 as SGHTA and CDR2 as FQGNSA. This CDR3 reads CASSLVGWGSGTGTQYF. The CDR3 nucleotides are TGTGCCAGCAGCTTAGTAGGGTGGGGATCCGGCACAGGTACGCAGTATTTT.

This clonotype was recorded many times. The chain is built from TRBV3-1 and TRBJ2-5, with unresolved D. The CDR3 runs 13 residues. The V gene lost 2 bases and the J gene lost 5 bases, with 9 bases spanning the gap. The germline CDR1 and CDR2 sequences are LGHDT and YNNKEL (reference sequence). For the CDR3, the DNA is TGTGCCAGCAGCCAACCATACTCCGAGACCCAGTACTTC. Translation gives CASSQPYSETQYF.

The rearrangement links TRBV20-1 to TRBJ2-5; 8 bases align to TRBD2. Trimming removed 5 bases from V and 5 bases from J; junction bases left unmatched: 16. The CDR3 consists of 16 residues. The germline CDR1 and CDR2 sequences are DFQATT and SNEGSKA (reference sequence). The CDR3: CSAVRGGLVDRETQYF. In DNA form, the CDR3 reads TGCAGTGCTGTCAGAGGGGGACTAGTCGATCGGGAGACCCAGTACTTC.

This clonotype has at least ten counts. The chain recombines TRBV18 with TRBJ2-5; no firm D call. The length of the CDR3 is 13 residues. Between the trimmed V and J ends, which lost 2 bases and 5 bases, there was a span of 9 bases. Germline assignment: CDR1 KGHSH and CDR2 LQKENI. CDR3 residues: CASSPSGYETQYF. CDR3 DNA sequence: TGTGCCAGCTCACCATCCGGTTACGAGACCCAGTACTTC.

The V call is TRBV10-3, the J call TRBJ1-5; the match to TRBD1 covers 7 bases. Germline lookup yields CDR1 ENHRY and CDR2 SYGVKD. The V and J ends lost 2 bases and 0 bases, in that order; junction bases with no gene match: 1. The CDR3 covers 15 residues. Here the CDR3 reads CAISEGTVSNQPQHF. CDR3 nucleotides: TGTGCCATCAGTGAGGGGACAGTTAGCAATCAGCCCCAGCATTTT.

The chain carries TRBV24-1 and TRBJ2-7; weak D call: TRBD1 (6 bases). V was clipped by 3 bases and J by 5 bases, with 19 bases between them. CDR1 is KGHDR and CDR2 is SFDVKD in the germline V gene. This CDR3 is built from 16 residues. The CDR3 protein is CATSDPPSIGGNEQYF. The DNA for the CDR3 is TGTGCCACCAGTGATCCACCGAGCATAGGGGGAAACGAGCAGTACTTC.

The chain joins TRBV6-5 to TRBJ2-5, with 7 bases aligning to TRBD2. The CDR3 covers 16 residues. CDR1 and CDR2 (germline): MNHEY, SVGAGI. Trimming cost V 6 bases and J 4 bases; bases outside gene matches: 14. This chain's CDR3 is CASRPIVVWGGETQYF. CDR3 DNA sequence: TGTGCCAGCAGGCCCATTGTCGTCTGGGGGGGAGAGACCCAGTACTTC.

This clonotype showed up just a few times. The chain is built from TRBV24-1 and TRBJ2-1; 8 bases fit TRBD2. Germline CDR1 and CDR2: KGHDR and SFDVKD. This CDR3 comprises 13 residues. V was pared by 7 bases and J by 10 bases, with 8 bases of the junction left unmatched. The CDR3 DNA follows: TGTGCCACCAGCCAGGGGAAGCGGGAGGAGCAGTTCTTC. This encodes CATSQGKREEQFF.

This clonotype was detected many times. J is TRBJ2-1 and V is TRBV29-1; the match to TRBD1 covers 7 bases. CDR3 length: 13 amino acids. The germline CDR1 and CDR2 sequences are SQVTM and ANQGSEA. V dropped 3 bases and J dropped 9; count of bases not matched to a gene: 8. CDR3 bases: TGCAGCGTTGAGAGGACAGGCCAATTTGAGCAGTTCTTC. Residues: CSVERTGQFEQFF.

This clonotype came up many times. V usage is TRBV5-1 and J usage is TRBJ1-2, with 7 bases identical to TRBD1. The ends lost 0 bases at V and 4 bases at J; junction bases unmatched: 6. The length of the CDR3 is 15 residues. Per the germline V gene, CDR1 is SGHRS and CDR2 is YFSETQ. The CDR3 here is CASSLAGGTVYGYTF. CDR3 DNA: TGCGCCAGCAGCTTGGCAGGTGGGACAGTCTATGGCTACACCTTC.

V and J are TRBV7-2 and TRBJ1-4; D unresolved. The CDR3 length is 13 residues. Trimming pared 5 bases from V and 7 bases from J, leaving 11 bases between. Germline loops: CDR1 SGHTA, CDR2 FQGNSA. The CDR3 protein is CASSHDGGEKLFF. The CDR3 nucleotides read TGTGCCAGCAGCCACGATGGAGGTGAAAAACTGTTTTTT. The whole variable domain, filled in from reference TRBV7-2 and TRBJ1-4, reads GAGVSQSPSNKVTEKGKDVELRCDPISGHTALYWYRQSLGQGLEFLIYFQGNSAPDKSGLPSDRFSAERTGGSVSTLTIQRTQQEDSAVYLCASSHDGGEKLFFGSGTQLSVL.

This clonotype has at least ten counts. The genes are TRBV2 and TRBJ2-1, with TRBD2 matching over 10 bases. The germline V gene has CDR1 SNHLY and CDR2 FYNNEI. Germline trimming cut 3 bases from V and 7 bases from J; bases unmatched to any gene: 6. The CDR3 runs 15 residues. Here the CDR3 reads CASSELAGVKNEQFF. The CDR3 DNA reads as TGTGCCAGCAGTGAGCTAGCGGGGGTCAAGAATGAGCAGTTCTTC. Complete variable domain (other parts from reference TRBV2 and TRBJ2-1): EPEVTQTPSHQVTQMGQEVILRCVPISNHLYFYWYRQILGQKVEFLVSFYNNEISEKSEIFDDQFSVERPDGSNFTLKIRSTKLEDSAMYFCASSELAGVKNEQFFGPGTRLTVL.